This TCR beta chain is drawn from a study of T cell responses to AZD1222 COVID-19 vaccine. Second-dose timings of about 4 or about 12 weeks were pooled. Clones were read by immunoSEQ multiplex PCR, and TCRdb kept only the in-frame ones, dropping some. This table has fewer than 120,000 clones, approximately 90% appearing once. Notes on the study in general: Vaccine-related CD4 TCRs covered spike, predominating at 160-218 and 743-854. AZD1222 recipients seropositive at baseline numbered only five or six. In a largely white British group with more females than males, clonal diversity was possibly underestimated.

Details on this clone: Its target is unknown.

CDR3 length: 14 amino acids. Looked up from germline, CDR1 is SNHLY and CDR2 is FYNNEI. V gave up 7 bases and J gave up 0 bases, with 7 bases separating them. The J gene is TRBJ1-6, the V gene TRBV2; D not certain. This TCR was sampled from an adult who received the AZD1222 COVID-19 vaccine. The sequenced sample was peripheral blood, obtained 28 days after the second AZD1222 dose. The CDR3 sequence: CASIPSSYNSPLHF. DNA for the CDR3: TGTGCCAGCATACCGAGCTCCTATAATTCACCCCTCCACTTT.